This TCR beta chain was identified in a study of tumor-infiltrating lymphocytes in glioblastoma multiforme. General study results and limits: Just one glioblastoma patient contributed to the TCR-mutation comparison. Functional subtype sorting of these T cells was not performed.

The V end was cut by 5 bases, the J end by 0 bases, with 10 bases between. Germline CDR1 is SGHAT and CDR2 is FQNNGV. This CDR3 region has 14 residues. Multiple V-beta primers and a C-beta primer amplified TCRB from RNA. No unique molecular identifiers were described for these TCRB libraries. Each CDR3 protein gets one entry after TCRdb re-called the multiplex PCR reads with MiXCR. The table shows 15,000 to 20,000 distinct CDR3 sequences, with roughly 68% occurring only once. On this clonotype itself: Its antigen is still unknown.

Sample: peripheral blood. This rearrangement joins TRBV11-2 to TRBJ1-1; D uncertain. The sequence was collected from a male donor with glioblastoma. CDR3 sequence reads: CASSLVTLNTEAFF. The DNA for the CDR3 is TGTGCCAGCAGCCTCGTTACATTGAACACTGAAGCTTTCTTT. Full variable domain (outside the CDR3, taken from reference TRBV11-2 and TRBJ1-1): EAGVAQSPRYKIIEKRQSVAFWCNPISGHATLYWYQQILGQGPKLLIQFQNNGVVDDSQLPKDRFSAERLKGVDSTLKIQPAKLEDSAVYLCASSLVTLNTEAFFGQGTRLTVV.